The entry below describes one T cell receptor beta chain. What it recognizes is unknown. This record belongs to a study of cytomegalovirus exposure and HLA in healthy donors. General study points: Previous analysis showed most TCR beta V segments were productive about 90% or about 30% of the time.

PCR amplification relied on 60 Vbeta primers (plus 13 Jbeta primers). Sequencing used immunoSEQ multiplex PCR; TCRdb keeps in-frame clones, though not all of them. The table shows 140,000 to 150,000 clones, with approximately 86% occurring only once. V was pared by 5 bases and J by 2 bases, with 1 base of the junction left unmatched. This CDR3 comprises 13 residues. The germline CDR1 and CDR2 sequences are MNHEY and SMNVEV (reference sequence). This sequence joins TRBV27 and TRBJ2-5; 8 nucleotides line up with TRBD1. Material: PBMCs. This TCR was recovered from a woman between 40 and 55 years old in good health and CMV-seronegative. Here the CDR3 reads CASSHRGQETQYF. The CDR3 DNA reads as TGTGCCAGCAGTCACAGGGGGCAAGAGACCCAGTACTTC.